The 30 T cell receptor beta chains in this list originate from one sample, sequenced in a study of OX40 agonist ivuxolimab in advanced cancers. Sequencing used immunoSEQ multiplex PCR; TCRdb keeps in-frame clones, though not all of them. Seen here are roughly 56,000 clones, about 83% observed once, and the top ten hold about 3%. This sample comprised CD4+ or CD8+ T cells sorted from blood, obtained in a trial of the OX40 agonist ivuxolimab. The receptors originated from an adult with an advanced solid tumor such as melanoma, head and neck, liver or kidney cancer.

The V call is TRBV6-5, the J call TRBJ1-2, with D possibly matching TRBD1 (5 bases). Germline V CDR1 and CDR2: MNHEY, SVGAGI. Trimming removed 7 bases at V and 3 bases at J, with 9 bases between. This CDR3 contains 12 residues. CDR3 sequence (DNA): TGTGCCAGCATTGGGGCCGACTATGGCTACACCTTC. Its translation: CASIGADYGYTF.

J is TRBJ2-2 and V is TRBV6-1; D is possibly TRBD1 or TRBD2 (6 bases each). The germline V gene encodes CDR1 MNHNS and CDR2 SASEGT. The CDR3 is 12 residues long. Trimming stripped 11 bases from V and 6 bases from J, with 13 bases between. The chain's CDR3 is CAVWGAAGELFF. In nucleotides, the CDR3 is TGTGCCGTTTGGGGGGCCGCCGGGGAGCTGTTTTTT.

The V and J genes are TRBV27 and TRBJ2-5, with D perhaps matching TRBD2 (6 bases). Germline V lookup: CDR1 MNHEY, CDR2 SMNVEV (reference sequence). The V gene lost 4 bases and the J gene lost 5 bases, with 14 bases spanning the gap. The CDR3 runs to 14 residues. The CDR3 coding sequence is TGTGCCAGCAGTTCGCCCGGGAGAGGGGAGACCCAGTACTTC. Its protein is CASSSPGRGETQYF.

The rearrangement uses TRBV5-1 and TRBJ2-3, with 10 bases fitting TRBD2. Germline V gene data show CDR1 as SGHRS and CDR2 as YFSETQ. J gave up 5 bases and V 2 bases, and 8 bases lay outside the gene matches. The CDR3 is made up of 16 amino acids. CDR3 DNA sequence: TGCGCCAGCAGCTTCCCCCTAGCGGGGGAAGGAGATACGCAGTATTTT. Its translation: CASSFPLAGEGDTQYF.

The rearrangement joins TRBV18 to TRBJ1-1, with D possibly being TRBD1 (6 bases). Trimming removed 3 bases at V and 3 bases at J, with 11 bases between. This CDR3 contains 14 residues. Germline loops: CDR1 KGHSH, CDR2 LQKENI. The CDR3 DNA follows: TGTGCCAGCTCACCGGTGGGGGGCTACACTGAAGCTTTCTTT. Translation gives CASSPVGGYTEAFF.

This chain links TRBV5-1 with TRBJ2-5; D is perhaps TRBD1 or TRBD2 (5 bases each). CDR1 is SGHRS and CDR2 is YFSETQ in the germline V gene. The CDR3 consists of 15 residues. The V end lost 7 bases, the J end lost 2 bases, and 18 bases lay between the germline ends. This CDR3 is CASGTGTDLQETQYF. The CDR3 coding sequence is TGCGCCAGCGGAACCGGGACCGATTTACAAGAGACCCAGTACTTC.

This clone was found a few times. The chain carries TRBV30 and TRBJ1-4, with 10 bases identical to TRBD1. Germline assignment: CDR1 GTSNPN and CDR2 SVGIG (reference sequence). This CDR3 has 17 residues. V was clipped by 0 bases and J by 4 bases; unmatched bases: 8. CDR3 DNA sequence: TGTGCCTGGAGTGTAGGGACAGGGGACGGGGTTAATGAAAAACTGTTTTTT. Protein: CAWSVGTGDGVNEKLFF.

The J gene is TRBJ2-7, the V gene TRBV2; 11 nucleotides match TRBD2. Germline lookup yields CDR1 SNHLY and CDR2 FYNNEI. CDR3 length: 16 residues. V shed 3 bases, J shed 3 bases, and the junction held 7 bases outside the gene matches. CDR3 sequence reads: CASSDNELAGVYEQYF. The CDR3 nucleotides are TGTGCCAGCAGTGATAATGAACTAGCGGGGGTCTACGAGCAGTACTTC.

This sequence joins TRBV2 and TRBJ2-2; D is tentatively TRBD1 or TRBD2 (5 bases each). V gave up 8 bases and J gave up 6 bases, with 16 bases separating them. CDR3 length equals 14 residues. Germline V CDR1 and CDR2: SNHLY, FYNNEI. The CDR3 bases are TGTGCCAGCCGGGACGGCCAACTGTCCGGGGAGCTGTTTTTT. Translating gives CASRDGQLSGELFF.

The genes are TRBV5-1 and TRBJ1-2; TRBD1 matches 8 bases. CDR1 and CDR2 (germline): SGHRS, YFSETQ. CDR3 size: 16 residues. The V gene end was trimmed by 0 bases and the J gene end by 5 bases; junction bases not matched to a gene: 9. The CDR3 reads CASSLAGQGAAYGYTF. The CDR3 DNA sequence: TGCGCCAGCAGCTTGGCTGGCCAGGGGGCAGCATATGGCTACACCTTC.

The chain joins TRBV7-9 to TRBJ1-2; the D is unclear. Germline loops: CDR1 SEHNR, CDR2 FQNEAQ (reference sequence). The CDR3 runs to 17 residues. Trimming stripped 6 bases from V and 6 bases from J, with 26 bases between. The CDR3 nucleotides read TGTGCCAGCAGTCCAGTGTCGGGCCTGCCAGCGAGCAATGGCTACACCTTC. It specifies CASSPVSGLPASNGYTF.

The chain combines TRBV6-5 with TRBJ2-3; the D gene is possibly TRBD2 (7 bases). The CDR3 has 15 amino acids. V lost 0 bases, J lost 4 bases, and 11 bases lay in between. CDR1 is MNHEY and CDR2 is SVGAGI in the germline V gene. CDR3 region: CASSYSRGGPDTQYF. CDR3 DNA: TGTGCCAGCAGTTACTCGAGGGGGGGGCCAGATACGCAGTATTTT.

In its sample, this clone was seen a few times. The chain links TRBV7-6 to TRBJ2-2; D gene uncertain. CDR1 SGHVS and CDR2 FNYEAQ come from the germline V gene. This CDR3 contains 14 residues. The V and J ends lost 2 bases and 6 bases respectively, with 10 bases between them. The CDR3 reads CASSLSSVAGELFF. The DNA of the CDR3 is TGTGCCAGCAGCTTATCTAGTGTGGCCGGGGAGCTGTTTTTT.

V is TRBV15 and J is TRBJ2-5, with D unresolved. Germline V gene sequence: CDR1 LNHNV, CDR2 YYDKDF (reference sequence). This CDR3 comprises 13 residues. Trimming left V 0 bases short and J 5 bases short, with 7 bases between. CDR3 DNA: TGTGCCACCAGCAGAGATAGGTACGAGACCCAGTACTTC. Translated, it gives CATSRDRYETQYF.

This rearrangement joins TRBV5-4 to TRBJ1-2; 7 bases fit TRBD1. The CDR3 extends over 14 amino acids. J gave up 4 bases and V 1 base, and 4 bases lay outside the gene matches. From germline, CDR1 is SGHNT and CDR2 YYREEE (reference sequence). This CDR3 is CASSLSGQLYGYTF. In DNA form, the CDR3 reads TGTGCCAGCAGCTTGTCGGGACAGCTCTATGGCTACACCTTC.

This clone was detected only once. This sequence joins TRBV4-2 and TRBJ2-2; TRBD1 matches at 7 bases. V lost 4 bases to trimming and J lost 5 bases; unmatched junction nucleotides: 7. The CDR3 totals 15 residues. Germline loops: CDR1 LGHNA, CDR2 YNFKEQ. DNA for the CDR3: TGTGCCAGCAGCCTCGACAGGGCCCGAACCGGGGAGCTGTTTTTT. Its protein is CASSLDRARTGELFF.

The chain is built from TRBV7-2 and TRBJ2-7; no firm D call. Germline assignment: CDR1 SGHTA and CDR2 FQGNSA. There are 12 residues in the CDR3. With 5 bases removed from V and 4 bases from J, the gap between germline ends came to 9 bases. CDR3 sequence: CASSPQLYEQYF. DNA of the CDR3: TGTGCCAGCAGCCCACAACTTTACGAGCAGTACTTC.

CDR3 sequence (DNA): TGTGCCATCAGTGAGTCGAGGTCTGTTGGGGGGACCTTC. This gives the protein CAISESRSVGGTF. J is TRBJ1-2 and V is TRBV10-3, with a weak D call TRBD1 (5 bases). The CDR3 runs 13 residues. Trimming removed 0 bases at V and 14 bases at J, with 16 bases between. Germline CDR1 reads ENHRY; CDR2 reads SYGVKD.

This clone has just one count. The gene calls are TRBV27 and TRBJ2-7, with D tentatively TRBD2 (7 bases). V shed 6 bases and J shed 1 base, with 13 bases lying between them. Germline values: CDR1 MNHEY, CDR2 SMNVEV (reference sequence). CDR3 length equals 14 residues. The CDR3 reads CASSHRGGSYEQYF. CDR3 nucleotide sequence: TGTGCCAGCAGCCATAGGGGGGGATCCTACGAGCAGTACTTC.

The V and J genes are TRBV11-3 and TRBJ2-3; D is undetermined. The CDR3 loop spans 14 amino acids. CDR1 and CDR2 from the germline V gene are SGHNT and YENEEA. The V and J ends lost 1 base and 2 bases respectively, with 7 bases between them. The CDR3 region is CASSLGHTTDTQYF. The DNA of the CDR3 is TGTGCCAGCAGCTTAGGCCACACCACAGATACGCAGTATTTT.

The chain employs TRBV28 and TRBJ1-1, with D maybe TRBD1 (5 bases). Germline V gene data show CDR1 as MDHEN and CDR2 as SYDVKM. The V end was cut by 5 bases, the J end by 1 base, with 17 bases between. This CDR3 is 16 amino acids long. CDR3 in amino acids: CASSTRDGAPNTEAFF. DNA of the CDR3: TGTGCCAGCAGTACCCGCGATGGGGCCCCGAACACTGAAGCTTTCTTT.

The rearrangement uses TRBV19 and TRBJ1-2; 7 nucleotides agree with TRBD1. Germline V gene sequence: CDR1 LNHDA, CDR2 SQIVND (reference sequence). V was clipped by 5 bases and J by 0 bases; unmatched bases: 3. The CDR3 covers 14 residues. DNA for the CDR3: TGTGCCAGTAGTCCGGGACAGCCTAACTATGGCTACACCTTC. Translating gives CASSPGQPNYGYTF.

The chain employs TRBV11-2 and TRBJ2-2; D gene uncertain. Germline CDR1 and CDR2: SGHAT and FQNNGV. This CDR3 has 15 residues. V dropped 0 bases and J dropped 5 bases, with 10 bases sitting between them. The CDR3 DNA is TGTGCCAGCAGCTTAGAGGCCCCTGGGACCGGGGAGCTGTTTTTT. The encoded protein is CASSLEAPGTGELFF.

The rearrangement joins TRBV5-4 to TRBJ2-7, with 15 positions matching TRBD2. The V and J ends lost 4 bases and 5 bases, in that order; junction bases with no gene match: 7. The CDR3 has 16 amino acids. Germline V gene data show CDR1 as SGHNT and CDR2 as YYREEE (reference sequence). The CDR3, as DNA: TGTGCCAGCAGCGTCGGACTAGCGGGGGGGCAAAACGAGCAGTACTTC. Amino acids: CASSVGLAGGQNEQYF.

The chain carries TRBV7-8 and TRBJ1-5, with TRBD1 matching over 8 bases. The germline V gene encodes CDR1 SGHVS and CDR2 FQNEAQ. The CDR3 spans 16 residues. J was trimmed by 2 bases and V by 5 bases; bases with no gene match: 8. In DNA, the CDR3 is TGTGCCAGCAGCATAGGACCGGACAGGGGCAATCAGCCCCAGCATTTT. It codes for CASSIGPDRGNQPQHF.

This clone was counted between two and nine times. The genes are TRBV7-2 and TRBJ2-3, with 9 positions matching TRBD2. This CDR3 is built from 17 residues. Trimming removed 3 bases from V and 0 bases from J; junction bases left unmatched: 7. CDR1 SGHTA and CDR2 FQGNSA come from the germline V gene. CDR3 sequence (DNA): TGTGCCAGCAGCTTGGGTAGCGGGGGCCCTAGCACAGATACGCAGTATTTT. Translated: CASSLGSGGPSTDTQYF. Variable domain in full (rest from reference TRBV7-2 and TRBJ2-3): GAGVSQSPSNKVTEKGKDVELRCDPISGHTALYWYRQSLGQGLEFLIYFQGNSAPDKSGLPSDRFSAERTGGSVSTLTIQRTQQEDSAVYLCASSLGSGGPSTDTQYFGPGTRLTVL.

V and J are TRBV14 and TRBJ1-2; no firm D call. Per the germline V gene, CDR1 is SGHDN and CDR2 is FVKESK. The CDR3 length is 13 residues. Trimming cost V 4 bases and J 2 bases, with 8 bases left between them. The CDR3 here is CASSLGENYGYTF. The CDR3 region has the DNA TGTGCCAGCAGCCTCGGAGAGAACTATGGCTACACCTTC.

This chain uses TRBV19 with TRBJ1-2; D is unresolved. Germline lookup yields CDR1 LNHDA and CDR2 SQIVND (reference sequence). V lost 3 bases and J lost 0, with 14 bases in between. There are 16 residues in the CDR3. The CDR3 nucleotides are TGTGCCAGTAGTATCGAGTTTGTCGTAGCTAACTATGGCTACACCTTC. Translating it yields CASSIEFVVANYGYTF.

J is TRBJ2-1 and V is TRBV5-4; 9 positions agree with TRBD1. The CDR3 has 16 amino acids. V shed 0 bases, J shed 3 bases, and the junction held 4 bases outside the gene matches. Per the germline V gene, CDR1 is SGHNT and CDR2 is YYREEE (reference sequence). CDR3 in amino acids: CASSLGLGQGYNEQFF. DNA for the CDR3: TGTGCCAGCAGCTTGGGTTTGGGACAGGGCTACAATGAGCAGTTCTTC. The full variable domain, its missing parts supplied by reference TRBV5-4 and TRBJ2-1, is ETGVTQSPTHLIKTRGQQVTLRCSSQSGHNTVSWYQQALGQGPQFIFQYYREEENGRGNFPPRFSGLQFPNYSSELNVNALELDDSALYLCASSLGLGQGYNEQFFGPGTRLTVL.

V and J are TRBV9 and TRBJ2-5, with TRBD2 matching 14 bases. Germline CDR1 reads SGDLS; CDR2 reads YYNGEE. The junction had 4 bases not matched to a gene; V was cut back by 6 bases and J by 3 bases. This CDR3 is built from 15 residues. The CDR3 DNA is TGTGCCAGCACCCCGGGACTAGCGGGGGAAGAGACCCAGTACTTC. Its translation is CASTPGLAGEETQYF. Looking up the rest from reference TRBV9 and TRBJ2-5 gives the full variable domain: DSGVTQTPKHLITATGQRVTLRCSPRSGDLSVYWYQQSLDQGLQFLIQYYNGEERAKGNILERFSAQQFPDLHSELNLSSLELGDSALYFCASTPGLAGEETQYFGPGTRLLVL.